The 5 T cell receptor beta chains below were found in one sample sequenced in a study of blood T cell repertoires in COVID-19. Only in-frame clones appear in the TCRdb table, and some are missing; sequencing was by immunoSEQ multiplex PCR. The profile shows about 200,000 clones, just over 85% of them singletons. Sequenced: peripheral blood. The receptors stem from a man older than 75 with acute or convalescent COVID-19.

The J gene is TRBJ1-1, the V gene TRBV7-8; D is perhaps TRBD1 (6 bases). Trimming took off 4 bases at V and 1 base at J, with 7 bases between the two ends. The CDR3 has 13 amino acids. Germline V gene sequence: CDR1 SGHVS, CDR2 FQNEAQ. In DNA form, the CDR3 reads TGTGCCAGCAGCTGGACAGCGAACACTGAAGCTTTCTTT. This encodes CASSWTANTEAFF.

The chain has TRBV27 and TRBJ2-7, with 10 bases lining up with TRBD2. This CDR3 contains 13 residues. CDR1 is MNHEY and CDR2 is SMNVEV in the germline V gene (reference sequence). Unmatched junction bases numbered 4, after V lost 5 bases and J lost 6 bases. For the CDR3, the DNA is TGTGCCAGCAGTACTAGCGGGATGGGCGAGCAGTACTTC. This sequence encodes CASSTSGMGEQYF.

CDR3 DNA sequence: TGTGCCAGCAGTGATCCGATAGGGGGCGGAAACACCATATATTTT. Its translation: CASSDPIGGGNTIYF. J is TRBJ1-3 and V is TRBV2; TRBD1 matches at 7 bases. The ends lost 3 bases at V and 4 bases at J; junction bases unmatched: 6. Per the germline V gene, CDR1 is SNHLY and CDR2 is FYNNEI. The CDR3 is 15 residues long.

The chain is built from TRBV4-1 and TRBJ2-5; 7 positions match TRBD1. Germline CDR1 and CDR2: MGHRA and YSYEKL. The ends lost 0 bases at V and 5 bases at J; junction bases unmatched: 9. The CDR3 has 16 residues. The CDR3 DNA follows: TGCGCCAGCAGCCAAGACCGACAGGGCCCGATGGAGACCCAGTACTTC. Its translation is CASSQDRQGPMETQYF.

The V gene is TRBV7-2, the J gene TRBJ1-1; D unclear. The CDR3 contains 14 residues. Germline CDR1 reads SGHTA; CDR2 reads FQGNSA. Trimming took 6 bases from V and 2 from J, leaving 13 bases between them. The CDR3 here is CASRPSPGNTEAFF. The CDR3 DNA sequence: TGTGCCAGCAGACCTTCCCCGGGTAACACTGAAGCTTTCTTT.